The rows below give T cell receptor beta chains drawn from one sample of a study of PD-1 blockade in classical Hodgkin lymphoma. Profiled with immunoSEQ multiplex PCR; TCRdb holds only in-frame clones, not every one. The sample contains 20,000 to 25,000 clones, 65% to 80% of which appear only once. Sequenced material: peripheral blood mononuclear cells (PBMCs), taken before the second cycle of nivolumab. The receptors derive from a human donor with classical Hodgkin lymphoma. The CDR3 runs from the conserved cysteine through the conserved F or W. The D gene is left open where the match is weak. A clone size is listed for some rows: how often the clone was seen (once, few, many), or a class if it is expanded.

j_call: TRBJ1-5
clone_size: .
d_call: .
v_call: TRBV7-8
cdr3_aa: CASSSRDSYNQPQHF
cdr3_nt: TGTGCCAGCAGCTCCCGGGACTCCTACAATCAGCCCCAGCATTTT

j_call: TRBJ2-3
clone_size: few
d_call: TRBD1
v_call: TRBV19
cdr3_aa: CASSTQGAPDTQYF
cdr3_nt: TGTGCCAGTAGTACCCAGGGGGCGCCTGATACGCAGTATTTT

j_call: TRBJ1-3
clone_size: .
d_call: .
v_call: TRBV29-1
cdr3_aa: CSVGSGNTIYF
cdr3_nt: TGCAGCGTGGGATCTGGAAACACCATATATTTT

j_call: TRBJ2-5
clone_size: .
d_call: .
v_call: TRBV25-1
cdr3_aa: CASKGSGETQYF
cdr3_nt: TGTGCCAGCAAGGGTTCCGGGGAGACCCAGTACTTC

j_call: TRBJ2-7
clone_size: once
d_call: .
v_call: TRBV21-1
cdr3_aa: CASSQPAEGLPLPLSYEQYF
cdr3_nt: TGTGCCAGCAGCCAACCCGCGGAGGGACTGCCTCTACCCCTCTCCTACGAGCAGTACTTC

j_call: TRBJ2-1
clone_size: .
d_call: .
v_call: TRBV21-1
cdr3_aa: CASSPRRTGEDEQFF
cdr3_nt: TGTGCCAGCAGCCCGCGAAGGACAGGGGAGGATGAGCAGTTCTTC

j_call: TRBJ2-3
clone_size: .
d_call: .
v_call: TRBV21-1
cdr3_aa: CASSKSDPVDTQYF
cdr3_nt: TGTGCCAGCAGCAAATCCGACCCGGTGGATACGCAGTATTTT

j_call: TRBJ2-7
clone_size: .
d_call: .
v_call: TRBV6-1
cdr3_aa: CASSEARGGYEQYF
cdr3_nt: TGTGCCAGCAGTGAAGCGCGAGGCGGATACGAGCAGTACTTC

j_call: TRBJ2-7
clone_size: .
d_call: .
v_call: TRBV15
cdr3_aa: CATSRERQGFRQYF
cdr3_nt: TGTGCCACCAGCAGAGAGCGGCAGGGCTTTCGGCAGTACTTC

j_call: TRBJ1-5
clone_size: .
d_call: TRBD1
v_call: TRBV4-1
cdr3_aa: CASSQVGQGPYPPQHF
cdr3_nt: TGCGCCAGCAGCCAAGTAGGACAGGGCCCCTATCCGCCCCAGCATTTT

j_call: TRBJ1-2
clone_size: .
d_call: TRBD1
v_call: TRBV9
cdr3_aa: CASSVAFTPGQDYGYTF
cdr3_nt: TGTGCCAGCAGCGTAGCTTTTACCCCCGGACAGGACTATGGCTACACCTTC

j_call: TRBJ1-4
clone_size: .
d_call: TRBD1
v_call: TRBV4-3
cdr3_aa: CASSQRQGAANEKLFF
cdr3_nt: TGCGCCAGCAGCCAGCGACAGGGGGCAGCTAATGAAAAACTGTTTTTT

j_call: TRBJ2-4
clone_size: .
d_call: TRBD2
v_call: TRBV7-9
cdr3_aa: CASSLVKGLAENIQYF
cdr3_nt: TGTGCCAGCAGCTTAGTAAAAGGACTAGCGGAAAACATTCAGTACTTC

j_call: TRBJ2-5
clone_size: .
d_call: .
v_call: TRBV5-6
cdr3_aa: CASSQAGGGETQYF
cdr3_nt: TGTGCCAGCAGCCAGGCAGGGGGAGGAGAGACCCAGTACTTC

j_call: TRBJ1-2
clone_size: .
d_call: TRBD1
v_call: TRBV19
cdr3_aa: CASSQGQGYGYTF
cdr3_nt: TGTGCCAGCTCACAAGGACAGGGCTATGGCTACACCTTC

j_call: TRBJ2-7
clone_size: .
d_call: TRBD2
v_call: TRBV7-2
cdr3_aa: CASSLSGGLYEQYF
cdr3_nt: TGTGCCAGCAGCTTAAGCGGGGGCCTCTACGAGCAGTACTTC

j_call: TRBJ2-7
clone_size: once
d_call: .
v_call: TRBV6-1
cdr3_aa: CASSEAQPYEQYF
cdr3_nt: TGTGCCAGCAGTGAAGCTCAGCCCTACGAGCAGTACTTC

j_call: TRBJ1-1
clone_size: .
d_call: .
v_call: TRBV12-5
cdr3_aa: CASAPASNTEAFF
cdr3_nt: TGTGCTAGTGCCCCAGCCTCGAACACTGAAGCTTTCTTT

j_call: TRBJ1-5
clone_size: .
d_call: .
v_call: TRBV5-1
cdr3_aa: CASSFSPDPNQPQHF
cdr3_nt: TGCGCCAGCAGCTTCTCCCCCGATCCTAATCAGCCCCAGCATTTT

j_call: TRBJ1-2
clone_size: .
d_call: TRBD1
v_call: TRBV5-6
cdr3_aa: CASSLSQGANGYTF
cdr3_nt: TGTGCCAGCAGCTTATCTCAGGGGGCTAATGGCTACACCTTC

j_call: TRBJ2-6
clone_size: .
d_call: .
v_call: TRBV6-5
cdr3_aa: CASSYSGAGANVLTF
cdr3_nt: TGTGCCAGCAGTTACTCAGGGGCTGGGGCCAACGTCCTGACTTTC

j_call: TRBJ1-5
clone_size: .
d_call: .
v_call: TRBV7-2
cdr3_aa: CASSSVWGQPQHF
cdr3_nt: TGTGCCAGCAGCTCAGTCTGGGGTCAGCCCCAGCATTTT

j_call: TRBJ2-4
clone_size: .
d_call: .
v_call: TRBV6-1
cdr3_aa: CASSALKVAKNIQYF
cdr3_nt: TGTGCCAGCAGTGCACTTAAGGTAGCCAAAAACATTCAGTACTTC

j_call: TRBJ1-4
clone_size: .
d_call: TRBD1
v_call: TRBV18
cdr3_aa: CASSPSPGELTGATNEKLFF
cdr3_nt: TGTGCCAGCTCACCATCACCGGGGGAATTGACAGGGGCTACTAATGAAAAACTGTTTTTT

j_call: TRBJ1-1
clone_size: once
d_call: .
v_call: TRBV6-8
cdr3_aa: CASRAGRGMNTEAFF
cdr3_nt: TGTGCCAGCCGTGCAGGGAGGGGGATGAACACTGAAGCTTTCTTT

j_call: TRBJ2-7
clone_size: once
d_call: TRBD2
v_call: TRBV10-2
cdr3_aa: CASSESAGRGSYEQYF
cdr3_nt: TGCGCCAGCAGTGAGTCAGCTGGGAGGGGCTCCTACGAGCAGTACTTC

j_call: TRBJ2-5
clone_size: .
d_call: .
v_call: TRBV28
cdr3_aa: CASRLASGTQYF
cdr3_nt: TGTGCCAGCAGGCTCGCTTCGGGGACCCAGTACTTC

j_call: TRBJ2-1
clone_size: .
d_call: TRBD2
v_call: TRBV5-1
cdr3_aa: CASSVKPSGPEQFF
cdr3_nt: TGCGCCAGCAGCGTGAAACCTAGCGGACCCGAGCAGTTCTTC

j_call: TRBJ2-3
clone_size: .
d_call: .
v_call: TRBV4-1
cdr3_aa: CASSQETTARDTQYF
cdr3_nt: TGCGCCAGCAGCCAAGAGACAACAGCAAGGGATACGCAGTATTTT

j_call: TRBJ2-7
clone_size: .
d_call: TRBD2
v_call: TRBV6-1
cdr3_aa: CASSQTGRGSYEQYF
cdr3_nt: TGTGCCAGCAGTCAAACGGGGAGGGGTTCCTACGAGCAGTACTTC